This passage covers 4 T cell receptor beta chains from one sample sequenced in a study of blood T cell repertoires in COVID-19. Profiled with immunoSEQ multiplex PCR; TCRdb holds only in-frame clones, not every one. The table records 200,000 or so clones, around 86% of them present only once. Sequencing was done on a sample of peripheral blood. These receptors were obtained from a human donor in a cohort sampled during active COVID-19.

V gene TRBV11-1 combines with J gene TRBJ2-5; D is possibly TRBD1 (6 bases). V was shortened by 3 bases and J by 1 base, with 9 bases between the two germline ends. Germline CDR1 is SGHAT and CDR2 is FQDESV (reference sequence). The CDR3 is 14 amino acids. CDR3 sequence reads: CASSFQGIQETQYF. The CDR3 DNA is TGTGCCAGCAGCTTCCAGGGGATCCAAGAGACCCAGTACTTC.

V and J are TRBV19 and TRBJ1-2; TRBD1 might be the D (5 bases). The CDR3 is 15 amino acids. The germline gives CDR1 LNHDA, CDR2 SQIVND (reference sequence). Trimming cost V 3 bases and J 5 bases, with 16 bases left between them. The DNA for the CDR3 is TGTGCCAGTAGTATTCAGGGCACCTTGGCGTATGGCTACACCTTC. This gives the protein CASSIQGTLAYGYTF.

This chain connects TRBV7-2 to TRBJ2-3; D possibly corresponds to TRBD1 (6 bases). Trimming took 1 base from V and 0 from J, leaving 11 bases between them. Germline CDR1 reads SGHTA; CDR2 reads FQGNSA. The CDR3 contains 16 residues. The CDR3 spells CASSLVGRGSTDTQYF. The CDR3 nucleotides are TGTGCCAGCAGCTTAGTAGGCAGGGGAAGCACAGATACGCAGTATTTT.

The rearrangement links TRBV10-2 to TRBJ1-5; D may be TRBD1 (6 bases). The length of the CDR3 is 16 residues. CDR1 is WSHSY, CDR2 SAAADI, per germline. Deletions cut 1 base from V and 4 bases from J, with 14 bases between. The CDR3 DNA follows: TGCGCCAGCAGTGAGTGGGCAGGGGATTTTAATCAGCCCCAGCATTTT. This translates into CASSEWAGDFNQPQHF.